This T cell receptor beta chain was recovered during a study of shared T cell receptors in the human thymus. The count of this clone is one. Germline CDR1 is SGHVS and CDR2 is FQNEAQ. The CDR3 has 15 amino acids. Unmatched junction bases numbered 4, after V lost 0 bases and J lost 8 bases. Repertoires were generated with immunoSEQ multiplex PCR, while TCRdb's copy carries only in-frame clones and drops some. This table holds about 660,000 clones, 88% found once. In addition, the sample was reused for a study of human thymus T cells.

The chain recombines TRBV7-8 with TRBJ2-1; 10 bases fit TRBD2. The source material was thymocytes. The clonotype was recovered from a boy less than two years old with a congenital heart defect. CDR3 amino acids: CASSLALAGEDEQFF. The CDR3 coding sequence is TGTGCCAGCAGCTTAGCGCTAGCGGGAGAGGATGAGCAGTTCTTC.